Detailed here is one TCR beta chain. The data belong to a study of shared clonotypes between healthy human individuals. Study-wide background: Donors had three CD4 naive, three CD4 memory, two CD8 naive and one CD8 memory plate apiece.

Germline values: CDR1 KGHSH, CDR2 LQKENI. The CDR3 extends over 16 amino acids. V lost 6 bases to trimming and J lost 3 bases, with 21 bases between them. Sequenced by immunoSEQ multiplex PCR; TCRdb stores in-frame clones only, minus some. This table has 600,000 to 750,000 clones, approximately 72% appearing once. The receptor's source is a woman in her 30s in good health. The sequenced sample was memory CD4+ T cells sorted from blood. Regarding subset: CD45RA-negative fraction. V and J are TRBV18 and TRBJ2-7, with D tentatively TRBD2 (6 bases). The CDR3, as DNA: TGTGCCAGCTCCACGACTAATTTCGGGAGTTTCTACGAGCAGTACTTC. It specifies CASSTTNFGSFYEQYF.